This T cell receptor (beta chain) comes out of a study of blood T cell repertoires in COVID-19. Overall study: COVID-19 samples from acute and convalescent phases originated in the United States, Italy and Spain.

Sequencing used immunoSEQ multiplex PCR; TCRdb keeps in-frame clones, though not all of them. The data contain just under 250,000 clones, roughly 91% of them singletons. With regard to this clone: A read error may account for a junction end that differs from germline.

Recruitment covered some 25 US areas and drew participants whose ages spanned about 18 to 89 years. What the recovered Cohort 3 donors had was two negative PCRs, clearance, or symptom resolution. The clonotype was recovered from a woman in her thirties who had recovered from COVID-19. What was sequenced was PBMCs or T cells enriched from blood (not recorded which).

For the CDR3, the DNA is TGTGCCAGCAGCCAAGATTCCAGCGGGAGTTCCCCGAACTTC. This gives the protein CASSQDSSGSSPNF. The chain recombines TRBV14 with TRBJ2-5; TRBD2 matches 8 bases. CDR3 length equals 14 residues. From germline, CDR1 is SGHDN and CDR2 FVKESK.